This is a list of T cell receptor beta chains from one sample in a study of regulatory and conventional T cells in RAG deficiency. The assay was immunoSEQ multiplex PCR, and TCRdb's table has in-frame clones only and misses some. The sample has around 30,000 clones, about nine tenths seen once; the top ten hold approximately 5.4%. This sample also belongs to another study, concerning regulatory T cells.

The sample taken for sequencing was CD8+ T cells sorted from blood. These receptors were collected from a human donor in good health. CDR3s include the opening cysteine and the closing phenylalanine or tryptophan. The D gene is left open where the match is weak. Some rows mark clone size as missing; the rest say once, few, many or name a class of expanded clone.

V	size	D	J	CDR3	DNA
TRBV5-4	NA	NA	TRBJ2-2	CASSPALGGPGELFF	TGTGCCAGCAGCCCCGCCTTAGGGGGTCCCGGGGAGCTGTTTTTT
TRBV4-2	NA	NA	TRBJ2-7	CASSPNRGSYEQYF	TGTGCCAGCAGCCCTAATAGGGGGTCCTACGAGCAGTACTTC
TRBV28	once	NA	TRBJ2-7	CASSYGAHEQYF	TGTGCCAGCAGTTATGGCGCCCACGAGCAGTACTTC
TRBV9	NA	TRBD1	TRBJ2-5	CASSGTGLQETQYF	TGTGCCAGCAGCGGGACAGGCCTACAAGAGACCCAGTACTTC
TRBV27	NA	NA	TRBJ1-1	CASSSGYKNTEAFF	TGTGCCAGCAGTTCCGGCTACAAGAACACTGAAGCTTTCTTT
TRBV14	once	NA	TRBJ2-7	CASSFLGPSSYEQYF	TGTGCCAGCAGCTTTTTAGGTCCCAGCTCCTACGAGCAGTACTTC
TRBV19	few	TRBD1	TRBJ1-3	CASSSPPGQPSGNTIYF	TGTGCCAGTAGTAGCCCTCCGGGACAGCCCTCTGGAAACACCATATATTTT
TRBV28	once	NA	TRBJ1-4	CASRSGRSATNEKLFF	TGTGCCAGCAGATCCGGACGGTCTGCAACTAATGAAAAACTGTTTTTT
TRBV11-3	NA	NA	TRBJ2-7	CASSPLYRESYEQYF	TGTGCCAGCAGCCCCTTATACCGAGAGTCCTACGAGCAGTACTTC
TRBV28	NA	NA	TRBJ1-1	CASSTPAGNTEAFF	TGTGCCAGCAGCACCCCCGCCGGAAACACTGAAGCTTTCTTT
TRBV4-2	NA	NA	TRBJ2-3	CASSPRNRVKNSTDTQYF	TGTGCCAGCAGCCCCCGAAACAGGGTAAAGAATAGCACAGATACGCAGTATTTT
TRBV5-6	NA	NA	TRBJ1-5	CASSFGTGNQPQHF	TGTGCCAGCAGCTTCGGTACAGGGAATCAGCCCCAGCATTTT
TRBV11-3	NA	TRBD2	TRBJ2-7	CASRASAGGYEQYF	TGTGCCAGCAGGGCTTCGGCGGGAGGCTACGAGCAGTACTTC
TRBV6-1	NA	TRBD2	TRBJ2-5	CASSATKPPSGYLYQETQYF	TGTGCCAGCAGTGCCACCAAGCCGCCTAGCGGATACTTGTACCAAGAGACCCAGTACTTC